Included here is one T cell receptor (beta chain) sequence, with context. A J-beta primer mix and a sample-barcoded 5' primer were used in a second PCR of roughly 6 to 11 cycles. Using its own MiXCR run on the 5' RACE reads, TCRdb lists one record per CDR3 protein. The table lists fewer than 1,000,000 distinct CDR3 sequences, approximately 44% of them singletons. This entry is derived from a study of blood T cells in healthy people across ages. Trimming removed 3 bases from V and 10 bases from J, with 16 bases in between. Germline assignment: CDR1 DFQATT and CDR2 SNEGSKA (reference sequence). CDR3 length: 14 residues.

This chain uses TRBV20-1 with TRBJ1-6; D is ambiguous. The clonotype comes from a man aged 60 to 75 in good health. Sequencing was performed on blood. Here the CDR3 DNA reads TGCAGTGCTAGCCCAGGTGGGCCCAGATCACCCCTCCACTTT. Protein: CSASPGGPRSPLHF.